Each of the 9 T cell receptor beta chains below was sequenced from the same sample in a study of CD8 T cells in ankylosing spondylitis. A single record per CDR3 protein comes from TCRdb applying MiXCR to the 5' RACE reads. The sample holds roughly 250,000 distinct CDR3 sequences, 8.6% seen once. The sample consisted of blood, either unsorted or a sorted T cell fraction (not recorded which). The receptors were gathered from a male donor with ankylosing spondylitis or in good health (not recorded which).

The CDR3 sequence is CASSLGRGGTYEQYF. CDR3 DNA sequence: TGTGCCAGCAGCTTGGGACGCGGGGGGACCTACGAGCAGTACTTC. The chain recombines TRBV5-5 with TRBJ2-7, with 8 bases fitting TRBD2. The germline CDR1 and CDR2 sequences are SGHKS and YYEKEE (reference sequence). V shed 0 bases and J 2 bases; nucleotides not matched to a gene: 4. The CDR3 sequence is 15 residues long.

This clonotype was found many times. The chain couples TRBV7-3 to TRBJ2-3, with 8 bases fitting TRBD2. The J segment lost 1 base and the V segment lost 5 bases, leaving 2 bases of the junction unmatched. The germline V gene encodes CDR1 SGHTA and CDR2 FQGTGA. This CDR3 spans 14 amino acids. The CDR3 DNA is TGTGCCAGCAGCGTTAGCGGGGGCACAGATACGCAGTATTTT. It translates to CASSVSGGTDTQYF.

The rearrangement links TRBV18 to TRBJ1-4; D gene unclear. V was trimmed by 2 bases and J by 5 bases, leaving 9 bases between them. Germline assignment: CDR1 KGHSH and CDR2 LQKENI. CDR3 length equals 14 residues. In nucleotides, the CDR3 is TGTGCCAGCTCACCAAGGTATCCGAATGAAAAACTGTTTTTT. Translating it yields CASSPRYPNEKLFF.

This clonotype was seen at least ten times. The CDR3, as DNA: TGTGCCAGCAGCAGGGCCCAGGCGAACACTGAAGCTTTCTTT. Residues: CASSRAQANTEAFF. The J gene is TRBJ1-1, the V gene TRBV7-9; D ambiguous. The V end was cut by 5 bases, the J end by 1 base, with 11 bases between. The germline CDR1 and CDR2 sequences are SEHNR and FQNEAQ (reference sequence). The CDR3 extends over 14 amino acids.

This clonotype was observed at least ten times. Sequence at one end of the junction differs from germline and may be a read error. This rearrangement joins TRBV15 to TRBJ1-2, with 7 bases identical to TRBD1. Per the germline V gene, CDR1 is LNHNV and CDR2 is YYDKDF (reference sequence). The CDR3 is made up of 11 amino acids. In nucleotides, the CDR3 is TGTGCCACCAGCAGAGACCGGGACAGAGATTTC. The encoded protein is CATSRDRDRDF.

This clonotype has ten or more counts. CDR3 nucleotides: TGCAGCGGCCTGTTCAGGGATGGCTACACCTTC. This translates into CSGLFRDGYTF. The chain joins TRBV29-1 to TRBJ1-2, with a tentative D call TRBD1 (5 bases). The CDR3 sequence is 11 residues long. Looked up from germline, CDR1 is SQVTM and CDR2 is ANQGSEA. V lost 7 bases to trimming and J lost 6 bases, with 12 bases between them.

This clonotype was seen many times. This chain uses TRBV20-1 with TRBJ1-5; no definite D call. The germline V and J ends were trimmed by 0 bases and 5 bases, with 8 bases remaining between them. CDR1 DFQATT and CDR2 SNEGSKA come from the germline V gene (reference sequence). This CDR3 is 13 amino acids long. The CDR3 spells CSARDYSDQPQHF. The CDR3 bases are TGCAGTGCTAGAGATTATAGTGATCAGCCCCAGCATTTT.

This clonotype was detected ten times or more. This chain connects TRBV7-2 to TRBJ2-7; D possibly uses TRBD1 or TRBD2 (5 bases each). Trimming removed 3 bases at V and 5 bases at J, with 17 bases between. The CDR3 contains 15 residues. Germline CDR1 reads SGHTA; CDR2 reads FQGNSA. The CDR3 loop is CASSFRQFGTDEQYF. The CDR3 DNA follows: TGTGCCAGCAGCTTTCGACAGTTCGGGACCGACGAGCAGTACTTC.

This clonotype was found many times. The chain carries TRBV27 and TRBJ2-5, with 11 bases matching TRBD1. The CDR3 has 15 amino acids. V trimming: 5 bases; J trimming: 6 bases; junction bases outside the gene matches: 8. Germline values: CDR1 MNHEY, CDR2 SMNVEV (reference sequence). The CDR3 sequence is CASSPLGQGVKTQYF. CDR3 in DNA: TGTGCCAGCAGTCCTTTGGGACAGGGGGTTAAGACCCAGTACTTC.